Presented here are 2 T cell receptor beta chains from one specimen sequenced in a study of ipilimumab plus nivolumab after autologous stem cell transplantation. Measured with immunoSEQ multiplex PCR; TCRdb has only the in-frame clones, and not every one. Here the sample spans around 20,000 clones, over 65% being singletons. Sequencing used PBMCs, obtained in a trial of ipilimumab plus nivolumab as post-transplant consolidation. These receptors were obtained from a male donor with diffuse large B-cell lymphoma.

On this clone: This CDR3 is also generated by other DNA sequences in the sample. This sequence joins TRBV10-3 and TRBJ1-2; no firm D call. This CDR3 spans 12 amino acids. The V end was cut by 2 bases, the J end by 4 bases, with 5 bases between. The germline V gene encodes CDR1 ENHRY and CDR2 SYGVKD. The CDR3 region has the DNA TGTGCCATCAGTGAGGTAGTCTATGGCTACACCTTC. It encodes CAISEVVYGYTF.

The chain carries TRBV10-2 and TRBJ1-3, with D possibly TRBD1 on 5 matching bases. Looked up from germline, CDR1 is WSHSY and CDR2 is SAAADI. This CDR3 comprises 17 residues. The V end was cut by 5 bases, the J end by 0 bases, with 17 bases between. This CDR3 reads CASSSILEGDSGNTIYF. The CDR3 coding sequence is TGCGCCAGCAGTTCAATCCTCGAAGGGGACTCTGGAAACACCATATATTTT.